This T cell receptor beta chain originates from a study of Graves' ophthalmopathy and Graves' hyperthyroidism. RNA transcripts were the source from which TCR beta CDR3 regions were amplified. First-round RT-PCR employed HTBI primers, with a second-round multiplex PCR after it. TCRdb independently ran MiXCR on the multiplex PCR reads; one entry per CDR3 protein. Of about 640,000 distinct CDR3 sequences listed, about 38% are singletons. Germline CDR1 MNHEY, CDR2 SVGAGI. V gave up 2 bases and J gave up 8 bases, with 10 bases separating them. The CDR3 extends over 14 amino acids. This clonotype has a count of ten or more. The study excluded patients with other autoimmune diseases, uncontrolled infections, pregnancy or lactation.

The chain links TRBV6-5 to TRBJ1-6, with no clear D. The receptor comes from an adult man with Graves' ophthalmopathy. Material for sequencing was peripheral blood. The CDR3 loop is CASSYRGVDSPLHF. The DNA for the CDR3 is TGTGCCAGCAGTTACCGCGGAGTAGATTCACCCCTCCACTTT.